The 30 T cell receptor beta chains presented below share a single source sample, sequenced in a study of cytomegalovirus exposure and HLA in healthy donors. The PCR ran on 60 Vbeta and 13 Jbeta primers. The repertoire was sequenced with immunoSEQ multiplex PCR; TCRdb's copy has only in-frame clones and lacks some. Among some 150,000 clones listed, 70% to 80% were seen once. Material for sequencing was PBMCs. Every receptor here comes from a human donor in good health.

The chain joins TRBV30 to TRBJ1-1; 10 positions match TRBD1. The germline CDR1 and CDR2 sequences are GTSNPN and SVGIG (reference sequence). Germline trimming cut 3 bases from V and 5 bases from J; bases unmatched to any gene: 3. The CDR3 has 13 amino acids. This chain's CDR3 is CAWSPGQGTEAFF. CDR3 in DNA: TGTGCCTGGAGCCCGGGACAGGGGACTGAAGCTTTCTTT.

The chain couples TRBV27 to TRBJ2-7; 9 bases line up with TRBD1. There are 14 residues in the CDR3. V shed 5 bases, J shed 6 bases, and the junction held 8 bases outside the gene matches. CDR1 and CDR2 (germline): MNHEY, SMNVEV (reference sequence). The DNA of the CDR3 is TGTGCCAGCAGTGAGGGGGACAGGGTGAGCGAGCAGTACTTC. Protein: CASSEGDRVSEQYF.

This clone was seen once. This chain links TRBV4-2 with TRBJ1-1; no clear D. Per germline, CDR1 LGHNA and CDR2 YNFKEQ. V was cut by 0 bases and J by 1 base, with 6 bases left in between. The CDR3 extends over 14 amino acids. The CDR3 reads CASSQEEGNTEAFF. In DNA form, the CDR3 reads TGTGCCAGCAGCCAAGAAGAGGGGAACACTGAAGCTTTCTTT.

Details on this clone: The junction shows a germline mismatch at one end, possibly a read error. This sequence joins TRBV7-9 and TRBJ2-7; 7 bases are shared with TRBD1. There are 16 residues in the CDR3. Germline V gene data show CDR1 as SEHNR and CDR2 as FQNEAQ (reference sequence). The CDR3 region has the DNA TGTTCCAGCACCCCATTGGGGGACAGTAAACTACGTGGGCAGTACTTC. The encoded protein is CSSTPLGDSKLRGQYF.

This clone occurred once. CDR3 nucleotides: TGTGCCAGCAGCGTAGGCGGCGGGAGCAATGCAGATACGCAGTATTTT. Its protein product is CASSVGGGSNADTQYF. The rearrangement uses TRBV9 and TRBJ2-3; 7 bases are shared with TRBD2. The V gene's germline CDR1 is SGDLS and CDR2 YYNGEE. J gave up 4 bases and V 0 bases, and 8 bases lay outside the gene matches. The length of the CDR3 is 16 residues.

The chain links TRBV7-9 to TRBJ1-2; perhaps TRBD1 as D (6 bases). Germline lookup yields CDR1 SEHNR and CDR2 FQNEAQ (reference sequence). The V and J ends lost 5 bases and 4 bases respectively, with 14 bases between them. The CDR3 consists of 14 residues. CDR3 amino acids: CASSDPRDTYGYTF. CDR3 nucleotides: TGTGCCAGCAGCGACCCGAGGGACACCTATGGCTACACCTTC.

J is TRBJ2-2 and V is TRBV4-3; D unresolved. Germline V gives CDR1 LGHNA, CDR2 YSLEER. The ends were cut back, 0 bases at V and 4 bases at J, with 9 bases in the middle. CDR3 length: 15 residues. CDR3 sequence: CASSQDFPFTGELFF. The CDR3 DNA follows: TGCGCCAGCAGCCAAGATTTTCCGTTCACCGGGGAGCTGTTTTTT.

This clone was picked up a small number of times. This chain uses TRBV28 with TRBJ2-7; a possible D gene is TRBD1 (5 bases). Deletions cut 6 bases from V and 0 bases from J, with 12 bases between. This CDR3 contains 14 residues. Germline V lookup: CDR1 MDHEN, CDR2 SYDVKM. CDR3 bases: TGTGCCAGCAGATCGACAGAGACCTCCTACGAGCAGTACTTC. Amino acids: CASRSTETSYEQYF.

J is TRBJ1-2 and V is TRBV4-1, with D possibly TRBD1 on 6 matching bases. The V gene's germline CDR1 is MGHRA and CDR2 YSYEKL. V was clipped by 0 bases and J by 8 bases, with 22 bases between them. The CDR3 extends over 17 amino acids. The chain's CDR3 is CASSQDQRAGENVGYTF. Written as DNA, the CDR3 is TGCGCCAGCAGCCAAGATCAGCGCGCAGGGGAGAATGTGGGCTACACCTTC.

This chain connects TRBV28 to TRBJ2-5; 10 nucleotides line up with TRBD2. With 6 bases clipped from V and 9 bases from J, the junction kept 16 bases outside the gene matches. CDR3 length equals 16 residues. The germline V gene has CDR1 MDHEN and CDR2 SYDVKM. DNA for the CDR3: TGTGCCAGCAGCCCATACAATAGCGGGGGGCCTGCGGCCCAGTACTTC. Protein product: CASSPYNSGGPAAQYF.

The chain is built from TRBV10-1 and TRBJ1-2; 7 nucleotides align to TRBD1. V lost 8 bases to trimming and J lost 2 bases; unmatched junction nucleotides: 8. The CDR3 length is 14 residues. The germline CDR1 and CDR2 sequences are WNHNN and SYGVQD (reference sequence). The CDR3: CASSPGQQNYGYTF. As DNA, the CDR3 is TGCGCCAGCTCTCCGGGACAGCAAAACTATGGCTACACCTTC.

The chain is built from TRBV11-2 and TRBJ1-6; D not resolved. The CDR3 totals 14 residues. Trimming stripped 5 bases from V and 10 bases from J, with 15 bases between. Germline assignment: CDR1 SGHAT and CDR2 FQNNGV. The chain's CDR3 is CASSRGSLGSPLHF. The CDR3 DNA reads TGTGCCAGCAGCCGAGGGTCGTTAGGGTCACCCCTCCACTTT.

This clone was found a few times. The rearrangement links TRBV5-1 to TRBJ1-2; TRBD1 matches 10 bases. The germline V gene encodes CDR1 SGHRS and CDR2 YFSETQ. J was trimmed by 6 bases and V by 3 bases; bases with no gene match: 2. This CDR3 has 13 residues. The CDR3 here is CASSSGTGDGYTF. CDR3 nucleotide sequence: TGCGCCAGCAGCTCCGGGACAGGGGATGGCTACACCTTC. The complete variable domain, with remaining parts taken from reference TRBV5-1 and TRBJ1-2, reads KAGVTQTPRYLIKTRGQQVTLSCSPISGHRSVSWYQQTPGQGLQFLFEYFSETQRNKGNFPGRFSGRQFSNSRSEMNVSTLELGDSALYLCASSSGTGDGYTFGSGTRLTVV.

This clone is a singleton in its sample. V gene TRBV5-4 combines with J gene TRBJ2-2, with 13 bases that match TRBD2. The junction had 3 bases not matched to a gene; V was cut back by 0 bases and J by 4 bases. The CDR3 length is 17 residues. Germline assignment: CDR1 SGHNT and CDR2 YYREEE (reference sequence). CDR3 nucleotide sequence: TGTGCCAGCAGCTTGGAGGGACTAGCGGGGTCCACCGGGGAGCTGTTTTTT. Protein: CASSLEGLAGSTGELFF.

The chain links TRBV7-9 to TRBJ2-5; perhaps TRBD2 as D (6 bases). V lost 5 bases to trimming and J lost 2 bases, with 21 bases between them. The length of the CDR3 is 17 residues. Germline lookup yields CDR1 SEHNR and CDR2 FQNEAQ (reference sequence). For the CDR3, the DNA is TGTGCCAGCAGCCTCATTCCTCGGGGGTCCCCTCAAGAGACCCAGTACTTC. Protein product: CASSLIPRGSPQETQYF.

The V gene is TRBV29-1, the J gene TRBJ1-2; D perhaps matches TRBD1 (6 bases). CDR1 SQVTM and CDR2 ANQGSEA come from the germline V gene. The CDR3 totals 12 residues. V gave up 5 bases and J gave up 6 bases, with 13 bases separating them. CDR3 DNA sequence: TGCAGCGTTCTATCAGGGGCGAATGGCTACACCTTC. It is translated as CSVLSGANGYTF.

The rearrangement joins TRBV19 to TRBJ2-7; no clear D gene. CDR1 and CDR2 from the germline V gene are LNHDA and SQIVND (reference sequence). V dropped 0 bases and J dropped 5 bases, with 11 bases sitting between them. The CDR3 loop spans 14 amino acids. The CDR3 sequence: CASSIDSVANEQYF. DNA for the CDR3: TGTGCCAGTAGTATAGATTCGGTAGCCAACGAGCAGTACTTC.

This chain connects TRBV19 to TRBJ1-4; D perhaps matches TRBD1 (5 bases). The CDR3 contains 13 residues. Germline V gives CDR1 LNHDA, CDR2 SQIVND (reference sequence). V was shortened by 1 base and J by 12 bases, with 12 bases between the two germline ends. The DNA of the CDR3 is TGTGCCAGTAGTATAGGGACGTGGGGCGAACTGTTTTTT. This codes for CASSIGTWGELFF.

The J gene is TRBJ2-7, the V gene TRBV7-8; D gene unclear. The V gene's germline CDR1 is SGHVS and CDR2 FQNEAQ. The CDR3 sequence is 14 residues long. Trimming shortened V by 1 base and J by 4 bases, and 11 bases separated the two germline ends. The CDR3 region is CASSLDFATYEQYF. The CDR3 DNA follows: TGTGCCAGCAGCTTAGATTTCGCCACTTACGAGCAGTACTTC.

V gene TRBV7-7 combines with J gene TRBJ2-1; 10 bases fit TRBD2. The CDR3 length is 16 residues. V trimming: 1 base; J trimming: 4 bases; junction bases outside the gene matches: 4. Germline loops: CDR1 SSHAT, CDR2 FNYEAQ (reference sequence). CDR3 in DNA: TGTGCCAGCAGCTTAGTGGTTAGCGGGGGGTACAATGAGCAGTTCTTC. Its protein is CASSLVVSGGYNEQFF.

The chain employs TRBV19 and TRBJ2-7; D might be TRBD2 (6 bases). The germline V gene has CDR1 LNHDA and CDR2 SQIVND (reference sequence). The CDR3 has 16 amino acids. The V and J ends lost 1 base and 1 base respectively, with 14 bases between them. The CDR3 protein is CASSIAEGKGSYEQYF. The CDR3 nucleotides read TGTGCCAGTAGTATAGCGGAGGGAAAGGGATCCTACGAGCAGTACTTC.

The V gene is TRBV2, the J gene TRBJ2-1; TRBD1 agrees at 7 bases. With 7 bases clipped from V and 8 bases from J, the junction kept 11 bases outside the gene matches. Germline V gene lookup returns CDR1 SNHLY and CDR2 FYNNEI. The CDR3 is 14 residues long. CDR3 bases: TGTGCCAGCATTTCGATCGACAGGGCATATGAGCAGTTCTTC. Translating gives CASISIDRAYEQFF.

The V call is TRBV10-3, the J call TRBJ2-3, with TRBD1 as a possible D gene (5 bases). This CDR3 region has 17 residues. The germline V and J ends were trimmed by 0 bases and 2 bases, with 15 bases remaining between them. Germline CDR1 is ENHRY and CDR2 is SYGVKD. Here the CDR3 DNA reads TGTGCCATCAGTGAGTCAAGTGGTGGGGCCCACACAGATACGCAGTATTTT. This codes for CAISESSGGAHTDTQYF.

The chain carries TRBV18 and TRBJ1-2, with 7 positions matching TRBD1. CDR3 size: 16 residues. Germline CDR1 and CDR2: KGHSH and LQKENI. The ends lost 8 bases at V and 7 bases at J; junction bases unmatched: 19. The DNA for the CDR3 is TGTGCCAGCGGGACCGGGACAGTTAAAGGTTATCGTGGCTACACCTTC. It specifies CASGTGTVKGYRGYTF.

The chain combines TRBV7-9 with TRBJ1-5; the D gene is possibly TRBD1 (5 bases). Germline V gene data show CDR1 as SEHNR and CDR2 as FQNEAQ (reference sequence). V lost 6 bases, J lost 4 bases, and 19 bases lay in between. The CDR3 totals 16 residues. Here the CDR3 reads CASSDGFRDYNQPQHF. Here the CDR3 DNA reads TGTGCCAGCAGTGATGGATTCAGGGATTATAATCAGCCCCAGCATTTT.

The gene calls are TRBV28 and TRBJ1-1; 10 positions match TRBD1. The CDR3 contains 13 residues. V dropped 6 bases and J dropped 12; count of bases not matched to a gene: 10. CDR1 MDHEN and CDR2 SYDVKM come from the germline V gene. The CDR3, as DNA: TGTGCCAGCAGGGACGACAGGGGGCGTTCAACTTTCTTT. Its translation: CASRDDRGRSTFF.

V is TRBV21-1 and J is TRBJ1-1. TRBV21-1 constitutes a pseudogene. The CDR3 spans 16 residues. The CDR3 loop is CASYTQRRGRETEAFF. CDR3 bases: TGTGCCAGCTACACTCAACGGAGGGGACGTGAAACTGAAGCTTTCTTT.

This sequence joins TRBV13 and TRBJ1-1; tentative D call: TRBD1 (6 bases). V was trimmed by 6 bases and J by 8 bases, leaving 13 bases between them. The CDR3 contains 12 residues. Germline CDR1 reads PRHDT; CDR2 reads FYEKMQ (reference sequence). The CDR3 sequence: CASRPDRPEAFF. CDR3 bases: TGTGCCAGCAGACCAGACAGGCCCGAAGCTTTCTTT.

The chain recombines TRBV10-2 with TRBJ2-5; TRBD2 matches at 8 bases. Trimming took 6 bases from V and 5 from J; bases not matched to a gene: 11. Germline V gives CDR1 WSHSY, CDR2 SAAADI. The CDR3 runs 15 residues. CDR3 residues: CASRLGREGGETQYF. CDR3 in DNA: TGCGCCAGCAGATTGGGACGGGAGGGCGGCGAGACCCAGTACTTC.

This clone turned up a few times. This chain joins TRBV4-3 and TRBJ2-1; D may be TRBD1 (6 bases). Germline V gene data show CDR1 as LGHNA and CDR2 as YSLEER. The CDR3 sequence is 14 residues long. V was clipped by 6 bases and J by 6 bases, with 15 bases between them. The CDR3 coding sequence is TGCGCCAGCAGAGGGGATCGAGGGGGCAATGAGCAGTTCTTC. Protein product: CASRGDRGGNEQFF.